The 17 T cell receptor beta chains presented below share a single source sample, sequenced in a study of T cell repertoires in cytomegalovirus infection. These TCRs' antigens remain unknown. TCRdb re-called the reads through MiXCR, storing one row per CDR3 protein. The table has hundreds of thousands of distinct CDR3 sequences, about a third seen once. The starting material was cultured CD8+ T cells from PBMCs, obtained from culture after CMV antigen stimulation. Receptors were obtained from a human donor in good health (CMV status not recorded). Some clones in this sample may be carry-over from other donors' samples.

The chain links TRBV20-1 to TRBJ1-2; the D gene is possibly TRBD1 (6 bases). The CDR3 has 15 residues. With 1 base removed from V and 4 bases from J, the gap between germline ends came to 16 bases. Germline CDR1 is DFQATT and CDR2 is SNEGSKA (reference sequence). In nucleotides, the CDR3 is TGCAGTGCTAGAGGCCCCCCGGGGGCGGGCTATGGCTACACCTTC. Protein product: CSARGPPGAGYGYTF.

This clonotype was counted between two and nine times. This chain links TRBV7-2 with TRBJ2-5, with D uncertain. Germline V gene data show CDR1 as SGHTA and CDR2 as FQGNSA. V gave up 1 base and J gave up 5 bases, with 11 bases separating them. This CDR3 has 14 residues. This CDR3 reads CASSLGDVVETQYF. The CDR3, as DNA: TGTGCCAGCAGCTTAGGGGATGTAGTCGAGACCCAGTACTTC.

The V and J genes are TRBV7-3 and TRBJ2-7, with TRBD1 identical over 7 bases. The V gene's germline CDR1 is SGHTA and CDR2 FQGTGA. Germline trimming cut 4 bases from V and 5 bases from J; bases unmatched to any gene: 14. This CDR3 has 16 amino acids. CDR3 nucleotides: TGTGCCAGCAGCTCCGGAGACAGGGAGAGTGGCGACGAGCAGTACGTC. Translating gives CASSSGDRESGDEQYV.

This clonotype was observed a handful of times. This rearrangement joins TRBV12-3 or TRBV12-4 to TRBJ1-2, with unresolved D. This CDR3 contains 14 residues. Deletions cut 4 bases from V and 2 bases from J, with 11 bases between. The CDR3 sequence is CASSWLGENYGYTF. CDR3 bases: TGTGCCAGCAGTTGGCTCGGGGAGAACTATGGCTACACCTTC.

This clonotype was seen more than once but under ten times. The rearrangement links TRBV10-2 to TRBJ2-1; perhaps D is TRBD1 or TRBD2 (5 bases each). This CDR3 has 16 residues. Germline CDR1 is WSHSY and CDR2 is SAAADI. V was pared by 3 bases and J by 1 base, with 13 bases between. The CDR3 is CASSEFFGGSYNEQFF. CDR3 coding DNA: TGCGCCAGCAGTGAATTTTTTGGGGGTTCCTACAATGAGCAGTTCTTC.

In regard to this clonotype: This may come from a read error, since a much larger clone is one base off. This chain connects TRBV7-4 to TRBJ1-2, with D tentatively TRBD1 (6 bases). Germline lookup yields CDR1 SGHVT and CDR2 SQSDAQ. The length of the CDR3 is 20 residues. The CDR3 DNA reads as TGTGCCAGCAGCTTACCTGGAGGGGCCCCCCGACGGGGGCTCCACTGGGGCTACTCCTTC. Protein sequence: CASSLPGGAPRRGLHWGYSF.

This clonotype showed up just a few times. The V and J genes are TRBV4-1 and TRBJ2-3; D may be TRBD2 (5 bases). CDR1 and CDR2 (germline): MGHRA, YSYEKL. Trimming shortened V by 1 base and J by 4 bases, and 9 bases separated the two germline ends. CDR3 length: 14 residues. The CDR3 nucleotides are TGCGCCAGCAGCCAAGGATCACTAGCAGATACGCAGTATTTT. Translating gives CASSQGSLADTQYF.

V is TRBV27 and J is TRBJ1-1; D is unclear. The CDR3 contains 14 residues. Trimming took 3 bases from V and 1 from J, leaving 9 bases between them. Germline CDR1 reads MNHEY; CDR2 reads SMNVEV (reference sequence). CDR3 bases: TGTGCCAGCAGTTTGCAGCAGAAGAACACTGAAGCTTTCTTT. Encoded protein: CASSLQQKNTEAFF.

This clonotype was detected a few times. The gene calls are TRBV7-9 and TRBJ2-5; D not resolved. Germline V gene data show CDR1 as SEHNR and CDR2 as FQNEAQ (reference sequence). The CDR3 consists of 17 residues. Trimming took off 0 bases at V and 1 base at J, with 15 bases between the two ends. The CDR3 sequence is CASSLALRRSSQETQYF. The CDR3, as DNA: TGTGCCAGCAGCTTAGCCCTGAGGCGAAGCTCCCAAGAGACCCAGTACTTC. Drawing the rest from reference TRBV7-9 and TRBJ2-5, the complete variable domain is DTGVSQNPRHKITKRGQNVTFRCDPISEHNRLYWYRQTLGQGPEFLTYFQNEAQLEKSRLLSDRFSAERPKGSFSTLEIQRTEQGDSAMYLCASSLALRRSSQETQYFGPGTRLLVL.

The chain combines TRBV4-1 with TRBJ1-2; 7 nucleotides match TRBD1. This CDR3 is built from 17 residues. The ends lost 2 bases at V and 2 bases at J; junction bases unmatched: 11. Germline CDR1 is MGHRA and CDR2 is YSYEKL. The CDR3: CASSQNLMTGWNYGYTF. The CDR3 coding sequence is TGCGCCAGCAGCCAAAACCTAATGACAGGGTGGAACTATGGCTACACCTTC.

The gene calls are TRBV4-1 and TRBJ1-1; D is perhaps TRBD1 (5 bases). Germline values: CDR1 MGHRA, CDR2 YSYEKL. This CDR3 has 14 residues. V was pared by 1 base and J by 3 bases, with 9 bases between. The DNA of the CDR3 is TGCGCCAGCAGCCAAGGGCAGGGCTACACTGAAGCTTTCTTT. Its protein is CASSQGQGYTEAFF.

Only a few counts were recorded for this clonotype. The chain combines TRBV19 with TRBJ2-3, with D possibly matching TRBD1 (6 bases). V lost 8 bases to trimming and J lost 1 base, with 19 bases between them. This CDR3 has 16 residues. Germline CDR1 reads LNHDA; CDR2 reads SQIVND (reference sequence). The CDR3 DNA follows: TGTGCCAGTGCCTCCCCCAGGGGCGCCGGCACAGATACGCAGTATTTT. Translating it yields CASASPRGAGTDTQYF. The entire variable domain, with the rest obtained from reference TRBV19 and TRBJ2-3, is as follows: DGGITQSPKYLFRKEGQNVTLSCEQNLNHDAMYWYRQDPGQGLRLIYYSQIVNDFQKGDIAEGYSVSREKKESFPLTVTSAQKNPTAFYLCASASPRGAGTDTQYFGPGTRLTVL.

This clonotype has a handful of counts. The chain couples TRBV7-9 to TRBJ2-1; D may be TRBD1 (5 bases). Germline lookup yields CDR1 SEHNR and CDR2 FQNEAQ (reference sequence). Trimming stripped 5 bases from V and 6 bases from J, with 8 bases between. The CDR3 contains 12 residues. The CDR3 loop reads CASSGAPNEQFF. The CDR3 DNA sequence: TGTGCCAGCAGCGGGGCGCCCAATGAGCAGTTCTTC.

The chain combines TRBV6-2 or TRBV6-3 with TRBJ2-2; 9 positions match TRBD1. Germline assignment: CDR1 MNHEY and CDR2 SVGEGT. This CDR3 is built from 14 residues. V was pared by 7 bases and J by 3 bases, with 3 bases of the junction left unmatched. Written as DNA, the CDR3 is TGTGCCAGCAAGGGGACAGGGTACACCGGGGAGCTGTTTTTT. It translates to CASKGTGYTGELFF.

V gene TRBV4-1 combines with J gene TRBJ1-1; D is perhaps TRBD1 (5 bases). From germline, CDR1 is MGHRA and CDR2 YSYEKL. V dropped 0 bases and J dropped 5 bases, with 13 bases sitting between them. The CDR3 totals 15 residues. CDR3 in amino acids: CASSQDAGGITEAFF. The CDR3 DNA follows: TGCGCCAGCAGCCAAGACGCGGGGGGTATTACTGAAGCTTTCTTT.

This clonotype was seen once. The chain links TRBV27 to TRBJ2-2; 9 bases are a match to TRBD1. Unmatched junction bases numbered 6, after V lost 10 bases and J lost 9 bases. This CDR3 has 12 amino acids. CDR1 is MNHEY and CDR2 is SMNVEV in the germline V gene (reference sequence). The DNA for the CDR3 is TGTGCCACCGGACAGGGGTTGTGGGAGCTGTTTTTT. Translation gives CATGQGLWELFF.

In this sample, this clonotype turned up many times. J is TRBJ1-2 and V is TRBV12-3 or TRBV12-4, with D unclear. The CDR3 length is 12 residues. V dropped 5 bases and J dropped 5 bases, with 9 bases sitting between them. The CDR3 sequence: CASSPGLYGYTF. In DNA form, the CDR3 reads TGTGCCAGCAGTCCCGGACTGTATGGCTACACCTTC.